These 26 T cell receptor beta chains share one sample of origin, sequenced in a study of T cell repertoires in cytomegalovirus infection. Each CDR3 protein gets one entry after TCRdb re-called the reads with MiXCR. This table holds around 290,000 distinct CDR3 sequences, roughly 24% found once. Sequenced input: PBMCs. The receptors were sampled from a human donor in good health (CMV status not recorded). Some clones in this sample may be carry-over from other donors' samples.

A note on this clonotype: Just one base apart from a much larger clone, this may be a read error. V and J are TRBV7-2 and TRBJ1-5, with TRBD1 matching 7 bases. CDR3 length: 13 residues. Germline CDR1 is SGHTA and CDR2 is FQGNSA. The CDR3 coding sequence is TGTGCCAGCAGCGCGGAAGGGGGCCAGCCCCAGCAGTTT. It yields the protein CASSAEGGQPQQF.

This clonotype was observed at least ten times. This chain links TRBV7-2 with TRBJ1-4, with D tentatively TRBD1 (6 bases). CDR3 length: 17 amino acids. Germline CDR1 is SGHTA and CDR2 is FQGNSA. The V gene lost 1 base and the J gene lost 8 bases, with 20 bases spanning the gap. The CDR3 region is CASSLVPPGAVREKLFF. The CDR3 DNA follows: TGTGCCAGCAGCTTAGTCCCCCCGGGGGCAGTACGGGAAAAACTGTTTTTT.

The gene calls are TRBV7-9 and TRBJ1-1, with D tentatively TRBD1 (6 bases). Germline V CDR1 and CDR2: SEHNR, FQNEAQ (reference sequence). V shed 5 bases and J shed 6 bases, with 13 bases lying between them. This CDR3 is 13 amino acids long. The CDR3 is CASSTQTGPEAFF. The CDR3, as DNA: TGTGCCAGCAGCACCCAAACAGGGCCTGAAGCTTTCTTT.

V gene TRBV20-1 combines with J gene TRBJ2-1, with 8 positions matching TRBD2. The CDR3 contains 13 residues. Looked up from germline, CDR1 is DFQATT and CDR2 is SNEGSKA (reference sequence). V was pared by 7 bases and J by 2 bases, with 4 bases of the junction left unmatched. The CDR3 region is CSGLARTYNEQFF. In DNA, the CDR3 is TGCAGTGGACTAGCGAGGACCTACAATGAGCAGTTCTTC.

This chain links TRBV11-2 with TRBJ2-2; 12 nucleotides match TRBD2. The CDR3 covers 15 residues. Germline V gene sequence: CDR1 SGHAT, CDR2 FQNNGV. Losses at the gene ends were 5 bases for V and 7 bases for J; bases not matched to a gene: 5. CDR3 loop: CASSQGLAGFGELFF. CDR3 coding DNA: TGTGCCAGCAGCCAGGGACTAGCGGGCTTCGGGGAGCTGTTTTTT.

This clonotype was observed at least ten times. The chain links TRBV7-2 to TRBJ1-4, with a tentative D call TRBD1 (6 bases). Trimming pared 2 bases from V and 8 bases from J, leaving 15 bases between. The germline CDR1 and CDR2 sequences are SGHTA and FQGNSA. The CDR3 runs 15 residues. CDR3 amino acids: CASSLPGWTAEKLFF. DNA for the CDR3: TGTGCCAGCAGCTTACCTGGTTGGACAGCCGAAAAACTGTTTTTT.

The genes are TRBV20-1 and TRBJ2-3, with TRBD2 matching over 11 bases. The length of the CDR3 is 14 residues. In germline, CDR1 is DFQATT, CDR2 SNEGSKA (reference sequence). J lost 2 bases, V lost 7 bases, and 5 bases had no gene match. This CDR3 is CSVSTSGNTDTQYF. The DNA for the CDR3 is TGCAGTGTATCGACTAGCGGGAACACAGATACGCAGTATTTT.

The chain has TRBV28 and TRBJ1-1, with 7 bases matching TRBD1. The V gene end was trimmed by 3 bases and the J gene end by 5 bases; junction bases not matched to a gene: 6. The CDR3 consists of 14 residues. CDR1 and CDR2 from the germline V gene are MDHEN and SYDVKM. The CDR3 loop reads CASSFVNRGTEAFF. The CDR3 nucleotides read TGTGCCAGCAGTTTTGTAAACAGGGGTACTGAAGCTTTCTTT.

The chain combines TRBV6-2 or TRBV6-3 with TRBJ2-1, with 8 bases matching TRBD2. This CDR3 spans 15 amino acids. Germline-derived CDR1 and CDR2 are MNHEY and SVGEGT. Losses at the gene ends were 8 bases for V and 5 bases for J; bases not matched to a gene: 11. As DNA, the CDR3 is TGTGCCAGCGTTAGAGGCGGGAGGAGGAACAATGAGCAGTTCTTC. Translation gives CASVRGGRRNNEQFF.

This clonotype was counted only a few times. This chain uses TRBV2 with TRBJ2-1; 11 nucleotides line up with TRBD1. CDR1 and CDR2 from the germline V gene are SNHLY and FYNNEI. The J segment lost 7 bases and the V segment lost 5 bases, leaving 4 bases of the junction unmatched. This CDR3 has 14 amino acids. The CDR3 DNA reads as TGTGCCAGCAGTTGGACAGGGGGCTGGAATGAGCAGTTCTTC. This codes for CASSWTGGWNEQFF.

V usage is TRBV5-4 and J usage is TRBJ2-1; D call uncertain. The CDR3 sequence is 13 residues long. Trimming stripped 4 bases from V and 4 bases from J, with 9 bases between. Germline V gives CDR1 SGHNT, CDR2 YYREEE (reference sequence). CDR3 loop: CASSPPGYNEQFF. The CDR3, as DNA: TGTGCCAGCAGCCCGCCTGGTTACAATGAGCAGTTCTTC.

J is TRBJ1-2 and V is TRBV28; maybe TRBD1 (6 bases). This CDR3 region has 14 residues. V shed 5 bases and J shed 4 bases, with 14 bases lying between them. Germline CDR1 MDHEN, CDR2 SYDVKM. The CDR3: CASSVLPDSYGYTF. The DNA of the CDR3 is TGTGCCAGCAGTGTCCTCCCGGACAGCTATGGCTACACCTTC.

V gene TRBV6-1 combines with J gene TRBJ2-1, with D possibly TRBD1 on 5 matching bases. The germline V gene encodes CDR1 MNHNS and CDR2 SASEGT. The V end lost 6 bases, the J end lost 0 bases, and 9 bases lay between the germline ends. The CDR3 loop spans 14 amino acids. CDR3 in DNA: TGTGCCAGCAGAGACAGTTCCTCCTACAATGAGCAGTTCTTC. As protein: CASRDSSSYNEQFF.

The chain joins TRBV30 to TRBJ2-6; D perhaps matches TRBD2 (5 bases). The germline gives CDR1 GTSNPN, CDR2 SVGIG (reference sequence). The CDR3 is made up of 15 amino acids. V was clipped by 3 bases and J by 0 bases, with 9 bases between them. CDR3 protein: CAWRDYSSGANVLTF. The CDR3 region has the DNA TGTGCCTGGAGAGACTACAGCTCTGGGGCCAACGTCCTGACTTTC. Complete variable domain (other parts from reference TRBV30 and TRBJ2-6): SQTIHQWPATLVQPVGSPLSLECTVEGTSNPNLYWYRQAAGRGLQLLFYSVGIGQISSEVPQNLSASRPQDRQFILSSKKLLLSDSGFYLCAWRDYSSGANVLTFGAGSRLTVL.

There are many counts of this clonotype. The genes are TRBV7-9 and TRBJ2-5, with D hard to call. This CDR3 is built from 11 residues. Germline V gene sequence: CDR1 SEHNR, CDR2 FQNEAQ (reference sequence). V was trimmed by 7 bases and J by 5 bases, leaving 8 bases between them. CDR3 in amino acids: CASTPAETQYF. CDR3 DNA sequence: TGTGCCAGCACCCCGGCGGAGACCCAGTACTTC.

A few counts support this clonotype. This chain uses TRBV6-2 or TRBV6-3 with TRBJ2-1; the D is unclear. V lost 7 bases and J lost 4, with 11 bases in between. Germline CDR1 is MNHEY and CDR2 is SVGEGT. The CDR3 spans 13 residues. CDR3 in amino acids: CASTHYPYNEQFF. CDR3 sequence (DNA): TGTGCCAGCACTCACTACCCTTACAATGAGCAGTTCTTC.

This clonotype was counted between two and nine times. At one of its ends the junction is not consistent with the germline gene, which may arise from a read error. V is TRBV2 and J is TRBJ2-7, with 7 bases aligning to TRBD1. This CDR3 spans 14 amino acids. Germline CDR1 and CDR2: SNHLY and FYNNEI. The CDR3 here is CASRVDRDANFPIF. CDR3 coding DNA: TGTGCCAGCAGGGTAGACAGGGATGCAAACTTCCCCATCTTC.

The chain uses TRBV19 and TRBJ2-2; TRBD2 matches at 7 bases. Trimming cost V 5 bases and J 0 bases; bases outside gene matches: 3. There are 15 residues in the CDR3. Germline V gives CDR1 LNHDA, CDR2 SQIVND (reference sequence). DNA for the CDR3: TGTGCCAGTAGTCCGACTAGCACGAACACCGGGGAGCTGTTTTTT. Translating it yields CASSPTSTNTGELFF.

V usage is TRBV20-1 and J usage is TRBJ2-1; D call uncertain. Germline values: CDR1 DFQATT, CDR2 SNEGSKA (reference sequence). This CDR3 contains 12 residues. CDR3 sequence: CRAGLSINEQFF. As DNA, the CDR3 is TGCAGGGCCGGCCTAAGTATAAATGAGCAGTTCTTC.

This clonotype was seen at least ten times. The chain links TRBV7-2 to TRBJ2-3; D not resolved. The germline V gene encodes CDR1 SGHTA and CDR2 FQGNSA. The ends were cut back, 1 base at V and 2 bases at J, with 7 bases in the middle. This CDR3 is built from 14 residues. This chain's CDR3 is CASSLDRVTDTQYF. In DNA form, the CDR3 reads TGTGCCAGCAGCTTAGACCGGGTCACAGATACGCAGTATTTT.

This chain connects TRBV12-3 or TRBV12-4 to TRBJ2-7, with D tentatively TRBD2 (5 bases). This CDR3 has 12 residues. Trimming left V 3 bases short and J 9 bases short, with 12 bases between. The CDR3 region has the DNA TGTGCCAGCAGTTTCGAGGGTTGGGTGCAGTACTTC. Its protein product is CASSFEGWVQYF.

This clonotype was recorded at least ten times. The chain recombines TRBV7-9 with TRBJ2-5; weak D call: TRBD1 (6 bases). The CDR3 runs 18 residues. V was shortened by 7 bases and J by 2 bases, with 26 bases between the two germline ends. Germline loops: CDR1 SEHNR, CDR2 FQNEAQ (reference sequence). CDR3 nucleotide sequence: TGTGCCAGCACCCAACCGGGACATCGCAGGGCGGTGCAAGAGACCCAGTACTTC. Residues: CASTQPGHRRAVQETQYF.

Only a few counts were recorded for this clonotype. The rearrangement uses TRBV7-6 and TRBJ2-7; D not certain. The V end lost 1 base, the J end lost 6 bases, and 7 bases lay between the germline ends. Germline V CDR1 and CDR2: SGHVS, FNYEAQ. This CDR3 has 12 residues. The CDR3 nucleotides read TGTGCCAGCAGCTTAGGCCAGCGCGAGCAGTACTTC. This translates into CASSLGQREQYF.

This clonotype was seen at least ten times. The J gene is TRBJ2-1, the V gene TRBV7-3; 11 bases are a match to TRBD2. Looked up from germline, CDR1 is SGHTA and CDR2 is FQGTGA. The CDR3 runs 17 residues. The V segment lost 5 bases and the J segment 4 bases; nucleotides outside the gene matches: 10. The CDR3 protein is CASSLAPSGGLYNEQFF. CDR3 nucleotide sequence: TGTGCCAGCAGCCTAGCTCCTAGCGGGGGGTTGTACAATGAGCAGTTCTTC.

This sequence joins TRBV5-6 and TRBJ2-1; D gene uncertain. CDR1 is SGHDT and CDR2 is YYEEEE in the germline V gene. V lost 0 bases to trimming and J lost 5 bases, with 3 bases between them. CDR3 length equals 12 residues. CDR3 region: CASSLEDNEQFF. CDR3 bases: TGTGCCAGCAGCTTGGAGGACAATGAGCAGTTCTTC.

This clonotype occurred many times. This sequence joins TRBV4-1 and TRBJ2-5, with D possibly matching TRBD1 (6 bases). Germline CDR1 is MGHRA and CDR2 is YSYEKL. This CDR3 has 15 amino acids. V was clipped by 5 bases and J by 2 bases, with 15 bases between them. The CDR3 region is CASSAPTGEQETQYF. CDR3 bases: TGCGCCAGCAGCGCCCCGACAGGAGAACAAGAGACCCAGTACTTC.